What follows are 18 T cell receptor beta chains derived from one specimen sequenced in a study of early T cells in non-severe SARS-CoV-2 infection. TCRdb processed the 5' RACE reads anew with MiXCR; each CDR3 protein has one entry. The table records roughly 50,000 distinct CDR3 sequences, approximately 7.5% of them present only once. The material sequenced was whole blood. All receptors derive from an adult who was a healthcare worker with PCR-confirmed SARS-CoV-2 infection or an uninfected control (not recorded which).

This clonotype was observed many times. The chain links TRBV20-1 to TRBJ2-5, with TRBD1 matching 7 bases. The CDR3 covers 13 residues. J was trimmed by 4 bases and V by 5 bases; bases with no gene match: 7. The V gene's germline CDR1 is DFQATT and CDR2 SNEGSKA (reference sequence). CDR3 nucleotide sequence: TGCAGTGCTCAGGGGGATCTGGGAGAGACCCAGTACTTC. Translated: CSAQGDLGETQYF.

In its sample, this clonotype was seen many times. The chain uses TRBV19 and TRBJ2-6; D call uncertain. This CDR3 region has 18 residues. V lost 4 bases and J lost 4, with 20 bases in between. Germline CDR1 is LNHDA and CDR2 is SQIVND (reference sequence). CDR3 sequence: CASSRKGTYQSGANVLTF. CDR3 DNA sequence: TGTGCCAGTAGTAGGAAGGGTACCTACCAATCCGGGGCCAACGTCCTGACTTTC.

This clonotype occurred a few times. The gene calls are TRBV7-8 and TRBJ1-5; D call uncertain. Germline CDR1 and CDR2: SGHVS and FQNEAQ. Trimming removed 5 bases at V and 1 base at J, with 3 bases between. CDR3 length: 12 amino acids. In nucleotides, the CDR3 is TGTGCCAGCAGCCCCAGCAATCAGCCCCAGCATTTT. Its protein product is CASSPSNQPQHF.

The chain employs TRBV11-2 and TRBJ1-6; 8 nucleotides agree with TRBD1. CDR3 size: 17 residues. J was trimmed by 0 bases and V by 6 bases; bases with no gene match: 7. The germline gives CDR1 SGHAT, CDR2 FQNNGV. The CDR3 loop is CASSRQGSSSYNSPLHF. The CDR3 DNA reads TGTGCCAGCAGTCGACAGGGGTCAAGCTCCTATAATTCACCCCTCCACTTT.

This clonotype was counted at least ten times. The chain carries TRBV12-3 or TRBV12-4 and TRBJ2-3; D is perhaps TRBD1 or TRBD2 (5 bases each). CDR3 length: 11 residues. Trimming removed 7 bases from V and 8 bases from J, with 10 bases in between. The CDR3 region is CASNSGPTQYF. Written as DNA, the CDR3 is TGTGCCAGCAATTCGGGACCTACGCAGTATTTT.

The table lists this clonotype with many counts. The chain joins TRBV30 to TRBJ1-5; D remains unclear. This CDR3 is built from 16 residues. Trimming shortened V by 0 bases and J by 0 bases, and 12 bases separated the two germline ends. CDR1 GTSNPN and CDR2 SVGIG come from the germline V gene (reference sequence). The CDR3 nucleotides read TGTGCCTGGAGTGTACCGTACGGACTTAGCAATCAGCCCCAGCATTTT. Its protein is CAWSVPYGLSNQPQHF. Full variable domain (rest looked up from reference TRBV30 and TRBJ1-5): SQTIHQWPATLVQPVGSPLSLECTVEGTSNPNLYWYRQAAGRGLQLLFYSVGIGQISSEVPQNLSASRPQDRQFILSSKKLLLSDSGFYLCAWSVPYGLSNQPQHFGDGTRLSIL.

The sample holds many counts of this clonotype. This chain links TRBV19 with TRBJ1-5; weak D call: TRBD1 (6 bases). Germline assignment: CDR1 LNHDA and CDR2 SQIVND (reference sequence). This CDR3 is 15 amino acids long. Trimming removed 6 bases at V and 3 bases at J, with 15 bases between. Here the CDR3 reads CASSNPNRVNQPQHF. The CDR3 DNA is TGTGCCAGTAGCAATCCTAACAGGGTCAATCAGCCCCAGCATTTT.

This clonotype was seen ten or more times. The gene calls are TRBV5-3 and TRBJ1-6, with TRBD1 as a possible D gene (5 bases). TRBV5-3 counts as an open reading frame of uncertain function. The CDR3 has 20 amino acids. The V and J ends lost 2 bases and 0 bases respectively, with 21 bases between them. The CDR3 here is CARSLKTARQRHSYNSPLHF. Written as DNA, the CDR3 is TGTGCCAGAAGCTTAAAAACTGCTCGACAGAGGCACTCCTATAATTCACCCCTCCACTTT.

This clonotype was detected many times. The J gene is TRBJ1-5, the V gene TRBV3-1; D possibly corresponds to TRBD1 (6 bases). The CDR3 is 15 amino acids. Germline-derived CDR1 and CDR2 are LGHDT and YNNKEL (reference sequence). The V end lost 1 base, the J end lost 3 bases, and 10 bases lay between the germline ends. In nucleotides, the CDR3 is TGTGCCAGCAGCCAAGGAGGGGGGGTCAATCAGCCCCAGCATTTT. It codes for CASSQGGGVNQPQHF.

This clonotype was picked up many times. The gene calls are TRBV6-2 or TRBV6-3 and TRBJ1-1; D perhaps matches TRBD1 (5 bases). Germline V gives CDR1 MNHEY, CDR2 SVGEGT. The CDR3 extends over 14 amino acids. Trimming took off 8 bases at V and 7 bases at J, with 20 bases between the two ends. The chain's CDR3 is CASASGGGVVEAFF. CDR3 sequence (DNA): TGTGCCAGCGCCTCAGGCGGAGGGGTGGTTGAAGCTTTCTTT.

This clonotype was found many times. The chain links TRBV6-6 to TRBJ2-2, with 11 bases matching TRBD2. Germline CDR1 reads MNHNY; CDR2 reads SVGAGI (reference sequence). CDR3 size: 16 residues. V shed 6 bases and J 4 bases; nucleotides not matched to a gene: 7. CDR3 loop: CASRRLAGKFTGELFF. The CDR3 DNA sequence: TGTGCCAGCAGGAGACTAGCGGGGAAGTTCACCGGGGAGCTGTTTTTT.

This clonotype was seen repeatedly, ten times or more. The chain carries TRBV12-3 or TRBV12-4 and TRBJ1-2; 7 nucleotides line up with TRBD1. With 1 base clipped from V and 5 bases from J, the junction kept 13 bases outside the gene matches. This CDR3 spans 17 amino acids. As DNA, the CDR3 is TGTGCCAGCAGTTTAGTTCCAGGGGGAGGCCTTAGTTATGGCTACACCTTC. The encoded protein is CASSLVPGGGLSYGYTF.

This clonotype was counted at least ten times. The rearrangement links TRBV6-1 to TRBJ2-2; 7 nucleotides match TRBD2. The germline CDR1 and CDR2 sequences are MNHNS and SASEGT. V shed 7 bases, J shed 5 bases, and the junction held 13 bases outside the gene matches. The CDR3 totals 16 residues. The CDR3 loop reads CASTSGKLARTGELFF. CDR3 bases: TGTGCCAGCACCTCCGGGAAACTAGCGCGTACCGGGGAGCTGTTTTTT.

This clonotype was seen repeatedly, ten times or more. The genes are TRBV19 and TRBJ1-5; 9 positions match TRBD1. Germline V gene lookup returns CDR1 LNHDA and CDR2 SQIVND (reference sequence). The CDR3 length is 16 residues. The V segment lost 5 bases and the J segment 1 base; nucleotides outside the gene matches: 6. CDR3 nucleotide sequence: TGTGCCAGTAGTTCTAGACAGGGGGGCAGCAATCAGCCCCAGCATTTT. Its protein product is CASSSRQGGSNQPQHF. Looking up the rest from reference TRBV19 and TRBJ1-5 gives the full variable domain: DGGITQSPKYLFRKEGQNVTLSCEQNLNHDAMYWYRQDPGQGLRLIYYSQIVNDFQKGDIAEGYSVSREKKESFPLTVTSAQKNPTAFYLCASSSRQGGSNQPQHFGDGTRLSIL.

This clonotype has ten or more counts. This chain links TRBV5-4 with TRBJ1-1; D gene unclear. The germline CDR1 and CDR2 sequences are SGHNT and YYREEE (reference sequence). Trimming took 4 bases from V and 0 from J, leaving 13 bases between them. This CDR3 comprises 15 residues. The CDR3 DNA is TGTGCCAGCAGCCGAAACGGACTGCTGAACACTGAAGCTTTCTTT. The encoded protein is CASSRNGLLNTEAFF.

This clonotype came up many times. The CDR3, as DNA: TGTGCCAGCAGCTTACTCAGTCTCATGAACACTGAAGCTTTCTTT. This sequence encodes CASSLLSLMNTEAFF. V gene TRBV7-2 combines with J gene TRBJ1-1; D is unresolved. CDR3 length: 15 residues. The V gene lost 2 bases and the J gene lost 0 bases, with 10 bases spanning the gap. Germline V lookup: CDR1 SGHTA, CDR2 FQGNSA.

This clonotype was seen many times. The V and J genes are TRBV6-4 and TRBJ2-1, with D perhaps TRBD2 (5 bases). Germline CDR1 MRHNA, CDR2 SNTAGT. The CDR3 spans 14 residues. V lost 6 bases, J lost 6 bases, and 15 bases lay in between. The chain's CDR3 is CASSRTGRINEQFF. CDR3 nucleotide sequence: TGTGCCAGCAGCAGGACGGGGAGAATCAATGAGCAGTTCTTC.

This clonotype appeared many times. The V gene is TRBV7-9, the J gene TRBJ2-1; no reliable D call. Germline lookup yields CDR1 SEHNR and CDR2 FQNEAQ (reference sequence). This CDR3 is built from 14 residues. Trimming removed 6 bases from V and 1 base from J, with 10 bases in between. Here the CDR3 DNA reads TGTGCCAGCAGTCTACAAGGGTCCTACAATGAGCAGTTCTTC. It translates to CASSLQGSYNEQFF.